At least ten counts were recorded for the clone carrying this T cell receptor beta chain. The data originate from a study of spatial heterogeneity in lung cancer. Across the study: Among detected sequences, beta-chain ones consistently exceeded alpha-chain ones in number.

The time point was: sample taken at primary tumor resection. The input material, whole RNA from tumor, nontumor lung or frozen PBMC, was sequenced unsorted. On each TCR cDNA molecule, a unique molecular identifier was present. TCRdb analysed the 5' RACE reads with MiXCR anew, one entry per CDR3 protein. This table holds 36,000 or so distinct CDR3 sequences, around 5% found once. The CDR3 is 13 amino acids. Trimming took off 4 bases at V and 1 base at J, with 8 bases between the two ends. CDR1 and CDR2 (germline): SGHDT, YYEEEE. The source was PBMCs, collected at surgery. The TCR originated in a female donor with early-stage non-small cell lung cancer. The chain uses TRBV5-6 and TRBJ1-2; D possibly corresponds to TRBD1 (6 bases). CDR3 protein: CASSTGHNYGYTF. CDR3 DNA: TGTGCCAGCAGCACGGGACATAACTATGGCTACACCTTC.